This T cell receptor beta chain came from a study of blood T cell repertoires in COVID-19. At the level of the study: Sites in the United States, Italy and Spain provided acute and convalescent COVID-19 samples. T cells, B-cell-depleted T cells, or PBMCs provided the cDNA or gDNA that served as material.

Here immunoSEQ multiplex PCR was the method, and the copy in TCRdb shows in-frame clones only, minus some. The profile shows fewer than 150,000 clones, more than 70% of them singletons. This clone appeared a few times. Germline values: CDR1 LNHDA, CDR2 SQIVND (reference sequence). V was clipped by 6 bases and J by 3 bases, with 11 bases between them. CDR3 size: 13 residues. This chain joins TRBV19 and TRBJ1-1, with D maybe TRBD1 (5 bases). The sequence derives from a woman in her sixties or seventies with acute or convalescent COVID-19. Sequencing was carried out using peripheral blood. The CDR3 DNA reads TGTGCCAGTAGACCCTGGGGGGACACTGAAGCTTTCTTT. Translation gives CASRPWGDTEAFF.